This TCR beta chain comes out of a study of CD4+ T cells in melanoma. CDR3 size: 15 residues. Germline V CDR1 and CDR2: SGDLS, YYNGEE. The V segment lost 3 bases and the J segment 5 bases; nucleotides outside the gene matches: 4. The study's findings and limits: A reported correlation linked neoantigen-specific CD4+ T cells to CD8+, macrophage and B cell function. Diverse differentiation states were reported for melanoma neoantigen-specific CD4+ T cells.

On this clone itself: Its antigen is as yet unknown.

Libraries were prepared by immunoSEQ multiplex PCR; TCRdb keeps only in-frame clonotypes and omits some of them. The data hold thousands of clones, with 62% observed a single time. The clonotype was recovered from a human donor with melanoma. The sample was cells from a culture (not recorded whether cultured in vitro). The genes are TRBV9 and TRBJ2-3, with TRBD1 matching 12 bases. The CDR3 region has the DNA TGTGCCAGCAGCGCTGGGACAGGGGGCGTAGATACGCAGTATTTT. It yields the protein CASSAGTGGVDTQYF.